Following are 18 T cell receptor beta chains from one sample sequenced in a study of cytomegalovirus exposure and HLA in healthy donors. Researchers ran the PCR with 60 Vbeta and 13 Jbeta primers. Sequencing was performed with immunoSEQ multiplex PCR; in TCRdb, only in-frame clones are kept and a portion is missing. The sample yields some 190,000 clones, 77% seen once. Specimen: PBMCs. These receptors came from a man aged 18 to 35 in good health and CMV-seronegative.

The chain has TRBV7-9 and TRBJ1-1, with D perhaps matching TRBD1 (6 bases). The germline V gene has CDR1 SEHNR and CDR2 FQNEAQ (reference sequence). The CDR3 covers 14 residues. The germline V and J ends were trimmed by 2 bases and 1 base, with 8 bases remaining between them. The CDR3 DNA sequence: TGTGCCAGCAGCTTAACAGGGAAGAACACTGAAGCTTTCTTT. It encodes CASSLTGKNTEAFF.

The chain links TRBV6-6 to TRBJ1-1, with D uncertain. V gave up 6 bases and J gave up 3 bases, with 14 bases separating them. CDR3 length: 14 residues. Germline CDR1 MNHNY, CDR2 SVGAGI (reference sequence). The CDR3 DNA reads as TGTGCCAGCAGCCTCACGGGGAGCGACACTGAAGCTTTCTTT. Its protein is CASSLTGSDTEAFF.

The CDR3 spells CASSSGTSGGAGFF. The CDR3 coding sequence is TGTGCCAGCAGCTCCGGGACTAGCGGGGGGGCGGGGTTCTTC. The gene calls are TRBV6-5 and TRBJ2-1, with TRBD2 identical over 16 bases. CDR1 is MNHEY and CDR2 is SVGAGI in the germline V gene. V shed 6 bases and J 15 bases; nucleotides not matched to a gene: 8. This CDR3 is built from 14 residues.

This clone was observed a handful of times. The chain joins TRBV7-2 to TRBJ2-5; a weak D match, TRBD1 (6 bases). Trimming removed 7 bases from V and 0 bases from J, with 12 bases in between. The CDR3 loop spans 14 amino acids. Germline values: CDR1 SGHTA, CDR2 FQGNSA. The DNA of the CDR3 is TGTGCCAGCACCACAGGGTCGTACCAAGAGACCCAGTACTTC. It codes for CASTTGSYQETQYF. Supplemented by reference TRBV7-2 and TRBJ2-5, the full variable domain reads GAGVSQSPSNKVTEKGKDVELRCDPISGHTALYWYRQSLGQGLEFLIYFQGNSAPDKSGLPSDRFSAERTGGSVSTLTIQRTQQEDSAVYLCASTTGSYQETQYFGPGTRLLVL.

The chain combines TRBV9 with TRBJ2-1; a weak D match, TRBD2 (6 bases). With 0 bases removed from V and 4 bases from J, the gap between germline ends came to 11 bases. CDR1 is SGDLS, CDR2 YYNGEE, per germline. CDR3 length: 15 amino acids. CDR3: CASSVDLGGYNEQFF. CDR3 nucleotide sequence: TGTGCCAGCAGCGTAGACCTCGGAGGGTACAATGAGCAGTTCTTC. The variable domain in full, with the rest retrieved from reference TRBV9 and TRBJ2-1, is DSGVTQTPKHLITATGQRVTLRCSPRSGDLSVYWYQQSLDQGLQFLIQYYNGEERAKGNILERFSAQQFPDLHSELNLSSLELGDSALYFCASSVDLGGYNEQFFGPGTRLTVL.

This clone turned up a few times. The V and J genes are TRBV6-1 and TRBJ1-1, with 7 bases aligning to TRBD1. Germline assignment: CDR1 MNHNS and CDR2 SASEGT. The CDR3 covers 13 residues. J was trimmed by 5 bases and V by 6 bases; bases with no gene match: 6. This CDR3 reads CASRETGKTEAFF. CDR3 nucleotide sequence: TGTGCCAGCAGGGAGACAGGGAAGACTGAAGCTTTCTTT.

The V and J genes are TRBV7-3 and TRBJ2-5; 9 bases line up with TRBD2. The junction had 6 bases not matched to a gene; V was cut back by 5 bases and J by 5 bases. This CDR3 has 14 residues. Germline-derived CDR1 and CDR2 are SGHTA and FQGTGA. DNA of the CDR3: TGTGCCAGCAGCAGAGCGGGGGGCGGGGAGACCCAGTACTTC. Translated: CASSRAGGGETQYF. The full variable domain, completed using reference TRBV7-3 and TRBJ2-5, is GAGVSQTPSNKVTEKGKYVELRCDPISGHTALYWYRQSLGQGPEFLIYFQGTGAADDSGLPNDRFFAVRPEGSVSTLKIQRTERGDSAVYLCASSRAGGGETQYFGPGTRLLVL.

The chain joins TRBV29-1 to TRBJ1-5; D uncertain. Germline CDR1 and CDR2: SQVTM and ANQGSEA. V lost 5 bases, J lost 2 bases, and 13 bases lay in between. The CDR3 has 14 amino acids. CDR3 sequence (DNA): TGCAGCGTTAGGGAGAGTAGAGGCAATCAGCCCCAGCATTTT. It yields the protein CSVRESRGNQPQHF. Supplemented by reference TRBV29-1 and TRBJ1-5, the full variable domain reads SAVISQKPSRDICQRGTSLTIQCQVDSQVTMMFWYRQQPGQSLTLIATANQGSEATYESGFVIDKFPISRPNLTFSTLTVSNMSPEDSSIYLCSVRESRGNQPQHFGDGTRLSIL.

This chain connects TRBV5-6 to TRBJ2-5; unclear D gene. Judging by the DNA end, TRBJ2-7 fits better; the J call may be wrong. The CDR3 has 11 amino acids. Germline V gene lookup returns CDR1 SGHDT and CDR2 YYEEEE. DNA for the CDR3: TGTGCCAGCAGCCACTCCTACGAGCAGTACTTC. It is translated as CASSHSYEQYF.

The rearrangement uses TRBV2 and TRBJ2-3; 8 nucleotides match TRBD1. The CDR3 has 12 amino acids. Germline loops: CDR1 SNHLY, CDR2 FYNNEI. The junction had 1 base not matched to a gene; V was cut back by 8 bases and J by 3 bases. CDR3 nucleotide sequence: TGTGCCAGCGGGGACAGGACAGATACGCAGTATTTT. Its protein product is CASGDRTDTQYF.

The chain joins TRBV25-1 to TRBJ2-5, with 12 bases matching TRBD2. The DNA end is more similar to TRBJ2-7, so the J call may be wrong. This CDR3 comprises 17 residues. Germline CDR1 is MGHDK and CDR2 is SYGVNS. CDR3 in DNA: TGTGCCAGCAGCCCGGGACTAGCGGGCGCCTTAAGATACGAGCAGTACTTC. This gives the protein CASSPGLAGALRYEQYF.

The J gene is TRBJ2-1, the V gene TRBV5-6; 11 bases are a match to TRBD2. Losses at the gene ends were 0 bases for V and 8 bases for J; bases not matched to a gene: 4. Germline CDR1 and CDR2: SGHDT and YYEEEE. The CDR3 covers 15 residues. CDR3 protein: CASSLVGTSGDEQFF. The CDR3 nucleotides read TGTGCCAGCAGCTTGGTGGGGACTAGCGGAGATGAGCAGTTCTTC.

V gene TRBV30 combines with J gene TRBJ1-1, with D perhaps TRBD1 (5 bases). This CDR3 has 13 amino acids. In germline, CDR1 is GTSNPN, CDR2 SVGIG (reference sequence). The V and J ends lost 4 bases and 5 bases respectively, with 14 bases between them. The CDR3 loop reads CAWTKGKNTEAFF. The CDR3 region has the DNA TGTGCCTGGACCAAGGGGAAGAATACTGAAGCTTTCTTT.

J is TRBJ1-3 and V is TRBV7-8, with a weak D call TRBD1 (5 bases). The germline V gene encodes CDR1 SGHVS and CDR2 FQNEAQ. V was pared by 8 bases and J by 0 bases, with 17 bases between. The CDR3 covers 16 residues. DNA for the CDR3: TGTGCCAGCGGACCTCGGAGGGGTCACTCTGGAAACACCATATATTTT. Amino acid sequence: CASGPRRGHSGNTIYF.

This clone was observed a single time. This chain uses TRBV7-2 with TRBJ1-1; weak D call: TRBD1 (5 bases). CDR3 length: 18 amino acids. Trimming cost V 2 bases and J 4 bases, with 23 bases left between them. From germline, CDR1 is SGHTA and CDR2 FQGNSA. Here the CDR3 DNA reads TGTGCCAGCAGCTTATGGGTCAGTATCTCCTCCGGGGGCACTGAAGCTTTCTTT. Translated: CASSLWVSISSGGTEAFF.

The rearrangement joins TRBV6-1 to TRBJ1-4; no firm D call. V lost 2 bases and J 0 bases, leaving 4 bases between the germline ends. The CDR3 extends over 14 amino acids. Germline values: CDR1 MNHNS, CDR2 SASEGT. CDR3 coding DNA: TGTGCCAGCAGTGAAATCGCAACTAATGAAAAACTGTTTTTT. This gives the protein CASSEIATNEKLFF.

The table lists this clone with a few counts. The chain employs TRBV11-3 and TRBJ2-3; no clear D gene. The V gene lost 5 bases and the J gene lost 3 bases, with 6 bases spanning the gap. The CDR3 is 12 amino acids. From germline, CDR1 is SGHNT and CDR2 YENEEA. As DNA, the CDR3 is TGTGCCAGCAGCCCTCAGACAGATACGCAGTATTTT. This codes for CASSPQTDTQYF.

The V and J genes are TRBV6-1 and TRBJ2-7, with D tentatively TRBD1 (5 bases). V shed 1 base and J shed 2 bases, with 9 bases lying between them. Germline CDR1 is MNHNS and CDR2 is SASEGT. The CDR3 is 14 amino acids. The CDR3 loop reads CASSEGGLPYEQYF. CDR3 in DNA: TGTGCCAGCAGTGAAGGGGGCCTCCCCTACGAGCAGTACTTC.